This entry lists 17 T cell receptor beta chains sequenced from one sample in a study of cytomegalovirus exposure and HLA in healthy donors. The PCR had 60 Vbeta and 13 Jbeta primers. Libraries were prepared by immunoSEQ multiplex PCR; TCRdb keeps only in-frame clonotypes and omits some of them. The repertoire holds around 140,000 clones, about two thirds seen once, with about 3.9% in the top ten. Sequenced: PBMCs. These receptors all stem from a man aged 45-65 years in good health and CMV-seropositive.

Comment on this clone: The same CDR3 arises from other DNA sequences in this sample as well. The gene calls are TRBV6-1 and TRBJ2-3; D might be TRBD2 (5 bases). Trimming cost V 9 bases and J 2 bases, with 9 bases left between them. This CDR3 has 12 amino acids. CDR1 is MNHNS and CDR2 is SASEGT in the germline V gene. This CDR3 reads CASTLATDTQYF. CDR3 nucleotide sequence: TGTGCCAGTACTCTAGCCACAGATACGCAGTATTTT.

The chain recombines TRBV15 with TRBJ1-2; 10 nucleotides agree with TRBD1. Germline V lookup: CDR1 LNHNV, CDR2 YYDKDF (reference sequence). V was clipped by 5 bases and J by 8 bases; unmatched bases: 5. The CDR3 covers 13 residues. CDR3 residues: CATSQGTGAGYTF. The CDR3 region has the DNA TGTGCCACCAGCCAAGGGACAGGGGCCGGCTACACCTTC.

The rearrangement uses TRBV4-1 and TRBJ2-2; 7 positions match TRBD1. J gave up 5 bases and V 3 bases, and 6 bases lay outside the gene matches. The CDR3 is 15 residues long. Per germline, CDR1 MGHRA and CDR2 YSYEKL. CDR3 loop: CASSHTQGDTGELFF. CDR3 DNA: TGCGCCAGCAGCCATACTCAGGGGGATACCGGGGAGCTGTTTTTT.

The gene calls are TRBV7-6 and TRBJ2-7; a weak D match, TRBD1 (6 bases). Germline lookup yields CDR1 SGHVS and CDR2 FNYEAQ. The CDR3 contains 14 residues. V lost 5 bases, J lost 6 bases, and 17 bases lay in between. The CDR3: CASSPLTGSGEQYF. In DNA form, the CDR3 reads TGTGCCAGCAGCCCCCTTACAGGGTCCGGCGAGCAGTACTTC.

A few counts support this clone. The V and J genes are TRBV11-3 and TRBJ2-7, with D perhaps TRBD1 (5 bases). Trimming pared 3 bases from V and 3 bases from J, leaving 9 bases between. In germline, CDR1 is SGHNT, CDR2 YENEEA. This CDR3 spans 13 amino acids. CDR3 sequence (DNA): TGTGCCAGCAGCTTTGGCACAGGCTACGAGCAGTACTTC. Its protein is CASSFGTGYEQYF.

This clone was recorded once. The chain is built from TRBV18 and TRBJ2-2; D perhaps matches TRBD2 (5 bases). Germline lookup yields CDR1 KGHSH and CDR2 LQKENI. The CDR3 totals 15 residues. Trimming cost V 0 bases and J 6 bases, with 11 bases left between them. CDR3 sequence (DNA): TGTGCCAGCTCACCACCGACCGGGGAACCCGGGGAGCTGTTTTTT. Its protein product is CASSPPTGEPGELFF.

The rearrangement uses TRBV6-6 and TRBJ2-1; TRBD2 aligns across 8 bases. The CDR3 runs to 15 residues. Trimming took 6 bases from V and 6 from J; bases not matched to a gene: 10. Germline lookup yields CDR1 MNHNY and CDR2 SVGAGI (reference sequence). The CDR3 DNA is TGTGCCAGCAGCGGGGGGGGAGAACTTGGCAATGAGCAGTTCTTC. It codes for CASSGGGELGNEQFF.

This clone has only one observation. J is TRBJ1-2 and V is TRBV7-6, with D possibly matching TRBD1 (6 bases). The CDR3 is 17 amino acids. V gave up 2 bases and J gave up 3 bases, with 19 bases separating them. The V gene's germline CDR1 is SGHVS and CDR2 FNYEAQ. CDR3 sequence: CASSLYSGASFDYGYTF. CDR3 in DNA: TGTGCCAGCAGCTTATATTCAGGGGCCTCTTTTGACTATGGCTACACCTTC.

The chain is built from TRBV5-1 and TRBJ2-7, with 8 bases lining up with TRBD1. J was trimmed by 2 bases and V by 0 bases; bases with no gene match: 7. Germline values: CDR1 SGHRS, CDR2 YFSETQ. The CDR3 is 16 residues long. CDR3 amino acids: CASSLAQGARAYEQYF. As DNA, the CDR3 is TGCGCCAGCAGCTTGGCCCAGGGGGCAAGGGCCTACGAGCAGTACTTC. The whole variable domain, remainder taken from reference TRBV5-1 and TRBJ2-7, is KAGVTQTPRYLIKTRGQQVTLSCSPISGHRSVSWYQQTPGQGLQFLFEYFSETQRNKGNFPGRFSGRQFSNSRSEMNVSTLELGDSALYLCASSLAQGARAYEQYFGPGTRLTVT.

The gene calls are TRBV5-1 and TRBJ2-7; no reliable D call. V was pared by 0 bases and J by 2 bases, with 6 bases between. The CDR3 runs to 13 residues. Germline CDR1 and CDR2: SGHRS and YFSETQ. Written as DNA, the CDR3 is TGCGCCAGCAGCTTGGCCATAGCCTACGAGCAGTACTTC. It encodes CASSLAIAYEQYF.

The rearrangement joins TRBV7-2 to TRBJ1-5; D not resolved. Trimming took off 1 base at V and 3 bases at J, with 10 bases between the two ends. This CDR3 spans 15 amino acids. Germline V gene data show CDR1 as SGHTA and CDR2 as FQGNSA. The CDR3, as DNA: TGTGCCAGCAGCTTAGTTTCCGGGTACAATCAGCCCCAGCATTTT. As protein: CASSLVSGYNQPQHF.

The chain joins TRBV18 to TRBJ2-7; 12 bases align to TRBD2. The length of the CDR3 is 15 residues. Germline values: CDR1 KGHSH, CDR2 LQKENI. After removal of 1 base from V and 6 bases from J, the junction contained 4 bases not matched to a gene. CDR3 protein: CASSPRTSGMGEQYF. CDR3 nucleotide sequence: TGTGCCAGCTCACCACGGACTAGCGGGATGGGCGAGCAGTACTTC. Complete variable domain (other parts from reference TRBV18 and TRBJ2-7): NAGVMQNPRHLVRRRGQEARLRCSPMKGHSHVYWYRQLPEEGLKFMVYLQKENIIDESGMPKERFSAEFPKEGPSILRIQQVVRGDSAAYFCASSPRTSGMGEQYFGPGTRLTVT.

The chain carries TRBV19 and TRBJ1-5; 7 bases are a match to TRBD1. The CDR3 totals 15 residues. Per germline, CDR1 LNHDA and CDR2 SQIVND (reference sequence). The junction had 5 bases not matched to a gene; V was cut back by 6 bases and J by 0 bases. The CDR3: CASRPDRISNQPQHF. The CDR3 DNA sequence: TGTGCCAGTAGACCGGACAGGATTAGCAATCAGCCCCAGCATTTT. The full variable domain, completed using reference TRBV19 and TRBJ1-5, is DGGITQSPKYLFRKEGQNVTLSCEQNLNHDAMYWYRQDPGQGLRLIYYSQIVNDFQKGDIAEGYSVSREKKESFPLTVTSAQKNPTAFYLCASRPDRISNQPQHFGDGTRLSIL.

The chain couples TRBV7-9 to TRBJ1-3; no firm D call. V was trimmed by 1 base and J by 6 bases, leaving 4 bases between them. The CDR3 loop spans 12 amino acids. The germline gives CDR1 SEHNR, CDR2 FQNEAQ (reference sequence). CDR3 nucleotide sequence: TGTGCCAGCAGCTTAGGGGCAAACACCATATATTTT. This sequence encodes CASSLGANTIYF. The full variable domain, in which reference TRBV7-9 and TRBJ1-3 provide the parts outside the CDR3, is DTGVSQNPRHKITKRGQNVTFRCDPISEHNRLYWYRQTLGQGPEFLTYFQNEAQLEKSRLLSDRFSAERPKGSFSTLEIQRTEQGDSAMYLCASSLGANTIYFGEGSWLTVV.

The chain carries TRBV5-1 and TRBJ2-2; tentatively, D is TRBD2 (5 bases). V lost 0 bases to trimming and J lost 6 bases, with 12 bases between them. Germline V gene data show CDR1 as SGHRS and CDR2 as YFSETQ. CDR3 size: 15 residues. The CDR3, as DNA: TGCGCCAGCAGCTTGGGCTCGGGAAACGCCGGGGAGCTGTTTTTT. Translating gives CASSLGSGNAGELFF.

As DNA, the CDR3 is TGTGCCAGCTCACCACTTGGTAGCGGAGGGGCAGATACGCAGTATTTT. Protein: CASSPLGSGGADTQYF. This chain connects TRBV18 to TRBJ2-3; possible D gene TRBD2, 6 bases. The V gene's germline CDR1 is KGHSH and CDR2 LQKENI. This CDR3 has 16 residues. Trimming shortened V by 1 base and J by 4 bases, and 15 bases separated the two germline ends.

The chain's CDR3 is CASSLAGQPYEQYF. CDR3 sequence (DNA): TGTGCCAGCAGCTTAGCGGGACAACCCTACGAGCAGTACTTC. This chain links TRBV7-9 with TRBJ2-7, with TRBD1 as a possible D gene (6 bases). The CDR3 totals 14 residues. The V end was cut by 0 bases, the J end by 2 bases, with 8 bases between. Germline CDR1 is SEHNR and CDR2 is FQNEAQ (reference sequence).